The 26 T cell receptor delta chains listed next were all sequenced from one sample in a study of gamma-delta chains in newborns, infants, children. TCRdb reanalyzed the reads using CATT. The sample lists around 8,100 delta-chain clones, 3% to 4% seen once, with 16% in the top ten. The sequenced sample consisted of blood. These receptors originate from a child who was a newborn, infant or young child, either healthy, febrile or measles-vaccinated (not recorded which).

Details on this clone: Given a much more abundant clone one base away, this may be a read error. Different DNA sequences within this sample yield the same CDR3. The V gene is TRAV29/DV5, the J gene TRDJ1; TRDD3 agrees at 12 bases. Germline CDR1 NSMFDY, CDR2 ISSIKDK. J lost 0 bases, V lost 0 bases, and 9 bases had no gene match. The CDR3 totals 18 residues. The CDR3 region has the DNA TGTGCAGCAAGCGAGAGCTGGGGGATACGCCCTTACACCGATAAACTCATCTTT. Protein: CAASESWGIRPYTDKLIF.

This clone was counted a few times. This chain connects TRDV2 to TRDJ3; 7 bases align to TRDD3. V was pared by 0 bases and J by 0 bases, with 10 bases of the junction left unmatched. CDR1 and CDR2 from the germline V gene are GEAIGNYY and EKD. This CDR3 has 20 amino acids. CDR3 bases: TGTGCCTGTGACACCGGTGAGGGATACCCACTCTCCTGGGACACCCGACAGATGTTTTTC. It translates to CACDTGEGYPLSWDTRQMFF.

This clone has a handful of counts. A much larger clone differs by one base, so this may be a read error. In the same sample, other DNA sequences code for this CDR3. The V and J genes are TRDV2 and TRDJ2; 8 bases are shared with TRDD3. The J segment lost 2 bases and the V segment lost 0 bases, leaving 10 bases of the junction unmatched. The CDR3 contains 18 residues. CDR1 is GEAIGNYY and CDR2 is EKD in the germline V gene. The CDR3 here is CACDTLLTGGFLTAQLFF. The CDR3 nucleotides read TGTGCCTGTGACACCTTGCTTACTGGGGGGTTCTTGACAGCACAACTCTTCTTT.

This clone turned up a few times. TCRdb's protein for this DNA is that of a much larger clone and differs from the translation at residue 15, likely a read error; the protein shown is the DNA translation. The chain combines TRDV2 with TRDJ3; 10 bases agree with TRDD3. The CDR3 length is 18 residues. Germline V CDR1 and CDR2: GEAIGNYY, EKD. The CDR3 sequence is CACDTGGYSSWDTRRMFF. The CDR3 nucleotides read TGTGCCTGTGACACTGGGGGATACTCATCCTGGGACACCCGACGGATGTTTTTC.

This clone was seen a few times. The chain employs TRDV2 and TRDJ3, with D tentatively TRDD3 (6 bases). The ends were cut back, 1 base at V and 0 bases at J, with 18 bases in the middle. The CDR3 runs 20 residues. Germline V lookup: CDR1 GEAIGNYY, CDR2 EKD. The CDR3 spells CACDTGGLRPSSWDTRQMFF. CDR3 DNA: TGTGCCTGTGACACTGGGGGGTTACGCCCCTCCTCCTGGGACACCCGACAGATGTTTTTC.

This clone appeared a few times. TCRdb shows a much larger clone's protein in place of this DNA's translation, and the two differ at residue 3, likely through a read error; the protein shown is translated from the DNA. The gene calls are TRDV2 and TRDJ3; 13 bases map to TRDD3. This CDR3 region has 18 residues. Germline CDR1 and CDR2: GEAIGNYY and EKD. The CDR3 loop is CARDTGGYGSWDTRQMFF. Here the CDR3 DNA reads TGTGCCCGTGACACTGGGGGATACGGCTCCTGGGACACCCGACAGATGTTTTTC.

This clone was counted a few times. The V gene is TRDV2, the J gene TRDJ3; 12 bases fit TRDD3. Trimming took 5 bases from V and 0 from J; bases not matched to a gene: 10. The V gene's germline CDR1 is GEAIGNYY and CDR2 EKD. There are 20 residues in the CDR3. Written as DNA, the CDR3 is TGTGCCTGTGTGAATCTGGGGGATACGCTGAGCTCCTGGGACACCCGACAGATGTTTTTC. It is translated as CACVNLGDTLSSWDTRQMFF.

This clone was observed at least ten times. V and J are TRDV2 and TRDJ3, with 9 bases that match TRDD3. The CDR3 contains 19 residues. In germline, CDR1 is GEAIGNYY, CDR2 EKD. V was pared by 0 bases and J by 0 bases, with 5 bases of the junction left unmatched. The CDR3: CACDTVGDKNSWDTRQMFF. The CDR3 coding sequence is TGTGCCTGTGACACCGTGGGGGATAAGAACTCCTGGGACACCCGACAGATGTTTTTC.

This clone was seen only a few times. A much more abundant neighbour one base away suggests this may be a read error. Other DNA sequences within the sample encode an identical CDR3. The rearrangement links TRDV2 to TRDJ1; 11 bases are a match to TRDD3. V was clipped by 3 bases and J by 0 bases; unmatched bases: 8. This CDR3 spans 17 amino acids. Per germline, CDR1 GEAIGNYY and CDR2 EKD. In DNA form, the CDR3 reads TGTGCCTGTGACTCCCTGTACTGGGGGATAAACACCGATAAACTCATCTTT. Translated: CACDSLYWGINTDKLIF.

This clone was counted many times. Other DNA sequences in the same sample also yield this CDR3. V and J are TRDV2 and TRDJ3; 13 positions match TRDD3. J was trimmed by 0 bases and V by 2 bases; bases with no gene match: 3. The CDR3 loop spans 19 amino acids. Germline-derived CDR1 and CDR2 are GEAIGNYY and EKD. In DNA form, the CDR3 reads TGTGCCTGTGACAAGTACTGGGGGATACGCTCCTGGGACACCCGACAGATGTTTTTC. Amino acid sequence: CACDKYWGIRSWDTRQMFF.

On this clone: A much larger clone is a single base away; this may be a read error. The rearrangement links TRDV1 to TRDJ1, with unresolved D. CDR1 and CDR2 from the germline V gene are TSWWSYY and QGS. Deletions cut 0 bases from V and 1 base from J, with 9 bases between. The length of the CDR3 is 15 residues. The CDR3 sequence: CALGELEDLTDKLIF. The CDR3 region has the DNA TGTGCTCTTGGGGAACTGGAGGACCTCACCGATAAACTCATCTTT.

This clone was counted only a few times. This chain links TRDV2 with TRDJ3; possible D gene TRDD3, 5 bases. CDR3 length equals 17 residues. CDR1 GEAIGNYY and CDR2 EKD come from the germline V gene. Trimming left V 3 bases short and J 0 bases short, with 11 bases between. The CDR3 region has the DNA TGTGCCTGTGACGGGGGGCCCCGCTCCTGGGACACCCGACAGATGTTTTTC. It is translated as CACDGGPRSWDTRQMFF.

About this clone itself: At residue 15, TCRdb's protein is not the same as the translated DNA, so the protein here was read from the DNA. The rearrangement uses TRDV2 and TRDJ3; D is possibly TRDD3 (5 bases). CDR1 is GEAIGNYY, CDR2 EKD, per germline. CDR3 length: 18 amino acids. CDR3 nucleotides: TGTGCCTGTGACACCGGTACTGGATTCTCCTGGGACACCCGACGGATGTTTTTC. This codes for CACDTGTGFSWDTRRMFF.

This clone was seen repeatedly, ten times or more. Additional DNA sequences in this sample encode the identical CDR3. The V gene is TRDV2, the J gene TRDJ3; 10 nucleotides agree with TRDD3. V lost 1 base, J lost 0 bases, and 8 bases stayed unmatched. Germline values: CDR1 GEAIGNYY, CDR2 EKD. This CDR3 has 20 residues. The CDR3 spells CACDTVLGDSSSWDTRQMFF. The CDR3 region has the DNA TGTGCCTGTGACACAGTACTGGGGGATTCTAGCTCCTGGGACACCCGACAGATGTTTTTC.

This clone has a handful of counts. Other DNA sequences in the same sample also yield this CDR3. In DNA form, the CDR3 reads TGTGCCTGTGACACCGCAGGGGTGGGGCATTCCTCCTGGGACACCCGACAGATGTTTTTC. Its protein product is CACDTAGVGHSSWDTRQMFF. The chain employs TRDV2 and TRDJ3, with D perhaps TRDD3 (5 bases). The V gene's germline CDR1 is GEAIGNYY and CDR2 EKD. The CDR3 loop spans 20 amino acids. Trimming took 0 bases from V and 0 from J, leaving 17 bases between them.

This clone was picked up a small number of times. Translating this DNA gives a protein that differs at residue 11 from the TCRdb one, which belongs to a much larger clone; a read error is likely, and the protein shown is this translation. This sample also contains other DNA sequences that code for the same CDR3. This chain uses TRDV2 with TRDJ3, with D perhaps matching TRDD3 (6 bases). CDR3 length: 18 amino acids. The germline V gene has CDR1 GEAIGNYY and CDR2 EKD. The CDR3 nucleotides read TGTGCCTGTGACACCTGGGGGCCGAGCTCCCGGGACACCCGACAGATGTTTTTC. It is translated as CACDTWGPSSRDTRQMFF.

This clone was seen a handful of times. V is TRDV2 and J is TRDJ3, with 13 bases lining up with TRDD3. V was clipped by 3 bases and J by 2 bases; unmatched bases: 6. Germline lookup yields CDR1 GEAIGNYY and CDR2 EKD. The CDR3 runs 19 residues. CDR3 residues: CACDAYWGIRPWDTRQMFF. CDR3 in DNA: TGTGCCTGTGACGCTTACTGGGGGATACGCCCCTGGGACACCCGACAGATGTTTTTC.

In this sample, this clone turned up a few times. A far bigger clonotype differs at one base, so this is likely a read error. V is TRDV2 and J is TRDJ2; 7 nucleotides match TRDD3. The junction had 4 bases not matched to a gene; V was cut back by 0 bases and J by 7 bases. This CDR3 region has 14 residues. CDR1 and CDR2 (germline): GEAIGNYY, EKD. CDR3 sequence (DNA): TGTGCCTGTGACACCTGGGGGAACGTAGCACAACTCTTCTTT. It codes for CACDTWGNVAQLFF.

By share, this clone counts as medium-sized. J is TRDJ2 and V is TRDV2; 11 bases line up with TRDD3. Looked up from germline, CDR1 is GEAIGNYY and CDR2 is EKD. V shed 2 bases, J shed 3 bases, and the junction held 4 bases outside the gene matches. The CDR3 has 16 residues. CDR3 DNA: TGTGCCTGTGACATACTGGGGGATAAAATGACAGCACAACTCTTCTTT. Translating it yields CACDILGDKMTAQLFF.

In the case of this clone: Possible read error: a much larger clone is one base away. This rearrangement joins TRDV2 to TRDJ2; TRDD3 matches 13 bases. TCRdb does not report a J gene; here it was assigned by matching the DNA to germline references. Germline loops: CDR1 GEAIGNYY, CDR2 EKD. CDR3 length: 20 residues. The CDR3 sequence: CACGTVLGDTRESLTAQLFF. CDR3 nucleotides: TGTGCCTGTGGCACCGTACTGGGGGATACGCGGGAATCTTTGACAGCACAACTCTTCTTT.

By its share, this clone is medium-sized (0.01 to 0.1%). V and J are TRDV2 and TRDJ3, with TRDD3 matching 11 bases. Germline CDR1 reads GEAIGNYY; CDR2 reads EKD. The junction had 6 bases not matched to a gene; V was cut back by 0 bases and J by 0 bases. CDR3 length: 20 amino acids. The CDR3 sequence is CACDTVAGGYSSWDTRQMFF. CDR3 sequence (DNA): TGTGCCTGTGACACCGTGGCTGGGGGATACAGCTCCTGGGACACCCGACAGATGTTTTTC.

By sample fraction, this clone is medium-sized. The J gene is TRDJ1, the V gene TRDV2; 13 nucleotides agree with TRDD3. The CDR3 has 15 residues. With V trimmed by 3 bases and J by 7 bases, 7 bases remained unmatched. The germline V gene encodes CDR1 GEAIGNYY and CDR2 EKD. CDR3 amino acids: CACDFVLGDTGKLIF. CDR3 DNA sequence: TGTGCCTGTGACTTCGTACTGGGGGATACGGGTAAACTCATCTTT.

This clone was observed a handful of times. One base separates it from a far larger clone, so it is likely a read error. The chain combines TRDV2 with TRDJ3; 9 nucleotides align to TRDD3. Per the germline V gene, CDR1 is GEAIGNYY and CDR2 is EKD. This CDR3 has 19 residues. As DNA, the CDR3 is TGTGCCTGTGACACCGGATACTGGGGGAGCTCCTGGGGCACCCGACAGATGTTTTTC. As protein: CACDTGYWGSSWGTRQMFF.

A few counts support this clone. A read error may produce the germline difference seen at one junction end. The chain joins TRDV3 to TRDJ2; TRDD3 is a possible D gene (6 bases). The CDR3 loop spans 17 amino acids. Germline V CDR1 and CDR2: TVYSNPD, GDNSRS (reference sequence). CDR3 sequence (DNA): TGCGCCTTTATGAGGGGGGGACATCAGGCTTTGACAGCACAACTCTTCTTT. This gives the protein CAFMRGGHQALTAQLFF.

About this clone: A read error may be the cause here, since a much bigger clone is one base away. The gene calls are TRDV2 and TRDJ3; TRDD3 matches 11 bases. Assignment of the J gene here rests on matching the DNA to germline, because TCRdb gives none. There are 21 residues in the CDR3. Unmatched junction bases numbered 10, after V lost 1 base and J lost 0 bases. CDR1 is GEAIGNYY, CDR2 EKD, per germline. Here the CDR3 reads CACDTPYWGITSSWDTRQMFF. The CDR3 nucleotides are TGTGCCTGTGACACGCCGTACTGGGGGATAACGAGCTCCTGGGACACCCGACAGATGTTTTTC.

By sample fraction, this clone is medium-sized. This chain uses TRDV2 with TRDJ3; 11 bases are a match to TRDD3. Germline assignment: CDR1 GEAIGNYY and CDR2 EKD. V trimming: 1 base; J trimming: 2 bases; junction bases outside the gene matches: 3. CDR3 length equals 18 residues. CDR3 coding DNA: TGTGCCTGTGACACGCTGGGGGATACCACCTGGGACACCCGACAGATGTTTTTC. Translation gives CACDTLGDTTWDTRQMFF.